The 28 T cell receptor beta chains reported below all come from one sample, sequenced in a study of T cells in Graves' hyperthyroidism and ophthalmopathy. Researchers took RNA transcripts and amplified the TCR beta CDR3 regions from them. The HTBI primer set served for first-round RT-PCR of the TCR CDR3. Via MiXCR, TCRdb re-called the multiplex PCR reads, giving one row per CDR3 protein. The data contain about 210,000 distinct CDR3 sequences, roughly a sixth of them seen just once; the ten biggest clones take up 50%. The material sequenced was blood. The receptors originated from a man aged 50 to 59 with Graves' hyperthyroidism.

This chain links TRBV10-1 with TRBJ2-5, with 14 bases identical to TRBD2. V lost 5 bases, J lost 4 bases, and 6 bases stayed unmatched. From germline, CDR1 is WNHNN and CDR2 SYGVQD (reference sequence). The CDR3 has 16 residues. CDR3 DNA: TGCGCCAGCAGTTCGGGACTAGCGGGAGTATCAGAGACCCAGTACTTC. It encodes CASSSGLAGVSETQYF.

This clonotype appeared a few times. This may stem from a read error, because a much larger clone lies one nucleotide away. J is TRBJ2-1 and V is TRBV12-3 or TRBV12-4; D remains ambiguous. This CDR3 comprises 11 residues. V was shortened by 3 bases and J by 6 bases, with 3 bases between the two germline ends. CDR3 DNA sequence: TGTGCCAGCAGTTTTATCAATGAGCAGTTCTTC. Protein product: CASSFINEQFF.

This clonotype was counted ten times or more. CDR3 region: CASSTTGRDTGELFF. The CDR3 nucleotides read TGTGCCAGCAGTACTACAGGGAGGGACACCGGGGAGCTGTTTTTT. V is TRBV28 and J is TRBJ2-2; weak D call: TRBD2 (7 bases). This CDR3 is 15 amino acids long. V gave up 5 bases and J gave up 3 bases, with 13 bases separating them. The V gene's germline CDR1 is MDHEN and CDR2 SYDVKM.

This clonotype was recorded a few times. The V gene is TRBV10-3, the J gene TRBJ2-7; D possibly corresponds to TRBD2 (5 bases). Germline V gene lookup returns CDR1 ENHRY and CDR2 SYGVKD. The V end lost 3 bases, the J end lost 0 bases, and 9 bases lay between the germline ends. The CDR3 consists of 14 residues. The CDR3 here is CAISDGVGSYEQYF. The CDR3 nucleotides read TGTGCCATCAGTGACGGGGTGGGCTCCTACGAGCAGTACTTC.

In its sample, this clonotype was seen a few times. The junction departs from the called germline gene at one end, perhaps through a read error. The chain uses TRBV7-7 and TRBJ2-2; 10 nucleotides align to TRBD2. The CDR3 has 18 amino acids. Germline assignment: CDR1 SSHAT and CDR2 FNYEAQ (reference sequence). The CDR3 DNA follows: TGTGCTAGCAGCTCAAGACTAGCGGGCCGGTTGAACACCGGGGAGCTGTTTTTT. This sequence encodes CASSSRLAGRLNTGELFF.

Here the CDR3 DNA reads TGTGCCACCAGTGAAGCCAGGGGGCTCGAAGGGGAGCTGTTTTTT. This codes for CATSEARGLEGELFF. This chain uses TRBV24-1 with TRBJ2-2; 8 nucleotides match TRBD1. The CDR3 totals 15 residues. The germline CDR1 and CDR2 sequences are KGHDR and SFDVKD. With 4 bases clipped from V and 8 bases from J, the junction kept 8 bases outside the gene matches.

This clonotype came up many times. This chain joins TRBV6-1 and TRBJ1-2; D might be TRBD1 (6 bases). The V end was cut by 4 bases, the J end by 8 bases, with 14 bases between. This CDR3 is built from 13 residues. Per the germline V gene, CDR1 is MNHNS and CDR2 is SASEGT. The CDR3 sequence is CASSARDKRGYTF. The CDR3 DNA sequence: TGTGCCAGCAGTGCCCGGGACAAACGAGGCTACACCTTC.

This clonotype was counted at least ten times. CDR3 protein: CASSLVAGRNYEQYF. The CDR3 DNA sequence: TGTGCCAGCAGCTTGGTTGCGGGCCGGAACTACGAGCAGTACTTC. The V call is TRBV5-6, the J call TRBJ2-7; D is possibly TRBD2 (5 bases). Looked up from germline, CDR1 is SGHDT and CDR2 is YYEEEE. CDR3 length: 15 residues. V shed 0 bases and J shed 3 bases, with 13 bases lying between them.

This clonotype was detected ten times or more. The chain combines TRBV30 with TRBJ2-2, with 10 positions matching TRBD1. Germline-derived CDR1 and CDR2 are GTSNPN and SVGIG (reference sequence). J gave up 3 bases and V 4 bases, and 2 bases lay outside the gene matches. CDR3 length equals 14 residues. The CDR3 nucleotides are TGTGCCTGGACCGGGACAGGGGACACCGGGGAGCTGTTTTTT. Translated, it gives CAWTGTGDTGELFF.

V gene TRBV6-2 or TRBV6-3 combines with J gene TRBJ2-1; 7 bases are shared with TRBD2. The CDR3 contains 14 residues. Germline CDR1 and CDR2: MNHEY and SVGEGT. With 4 bases clipped from V and 7 bases from J, the junction kept 7 bases outside the gene matches. CDR3: CASSSPWRENEQFF. The CDR3 DNA is TGTGCCAGCAGTTCCCCCTGGCGGGAGAATGAGCAGTTCTTC.

Ten or more counts support this clonotype. The V and J genes are TRBV11-2 and TRBJ2-7, with 8 positions matching TRBD2. Germline V lookup: CDR1 SGHAT, CDR2 FQNNGV. J gave up 3 bases and V 0 bases, and 4 bases lay outside the gene matches. The CDR3 is made up of 15 amino acids. As DNA, the CDR3 is TGTGCCAGCAGCTTAGAAGCGGGGGTACACTACGAGCAGTACTTC. It translates to CASSLEAGVHYEQYF.

Many counts were recorded for this clonotype. J is TRBJ1-1 and V is TRBV6-2 or TRBV6-3; D possibly corresponds to TRBD1 (6 bases). The CDR3 has 16 residues. V lost 7 bases, J lost 10 bases, and 28 bases lay in between. Germline V gives CDR1 MNHEY, CDR2 SVGEGT. CDR3 residues: CASIYGRGREYRRAFF. CDR3 nucleotide sequence: TGTGCCAGCATCTACGGGCGGGGGCGCGAGTACCGTAGAGCTTTCTTT.

This clonotype was seen ten or more times. V is TRBV28 and J is TRBJ2-1; a possible D gene is TRBD1 (5 bases). The germline gives CDR1 MDHEN, CDR2 SYDVKM. V was clipped by 6 bases and J by 5 bases, with 17 bases between them. The CDR3 totals 15 residues. CDR3 sequence reads: CASSPDSDLHNEQFF. The CDR3 DNA is TGTGCCAGCAGCCCCGACAGTGACCTCCACAATGAGCAGTTCTTC.

This clonotype has just one count. A much larger clonotype is one base distant, so this may be a read error. This chain uses TRBV29-1 with TRBJ2-1, with 8 bases fitting TRBD2. The CDR3 extends over 14 amino acids. CDR1 and CDR2 (germline): SQVTM, ANQGSEA. The CDR3 loop is CSAGLATTYNGQFF. In DNA, the CDR3 is TGCAGCGCAGGACTAGCTACGACCTACAATGGGCAGTTCTTC.

A note on this clonotype: A much larger clone sits a single nucleotide away, making a read error possible. The CDR3 DNA is TGTGCCAGCAGCCCTAGCGGGAGGGCCTGGGAGACCCAGTGCTTC. Its protein product is CASSPSGRAWETQCF. The chain employs TRBV6-1 and TRBJ2-5; TRBD2 matches 12 bases. From germline, CDR1 is MNHNS and CDR2 SASEGT. The CDR3 is 15 residues long.

This clonotype has at least ten counts. The V gene is TRBV20-1, the J gene TRBJ1-5; TRBD1 is a possible D gene (6 bases). Per germline, CDR1 DFQATT and CDR2 SNEGSKA (reference sequence). The length of the CDR3 is 13 residues. Trimming stripped 6 bases from V and 3 bases from J, with 12 bases between. The CDR3 sequence is CSAAGQPNQPQHF. DNA for the CDR3: TGCAGTGCGGCCGGACAGCCCAATCAGCCCCAGCATTTT.

The chain carries TRBV7-2 and TRBJ1-3, with D unclear. Trimming took 3 bases from V and 4 from J, leaving 10 bases between them. The CDR3 loop spans 14 amino acids. Germline CDR1 reads SGHTA; CDR2 reads FQGNSA. This chain's CDR3 is CASSFFGGGNTIYF. The CDR3 region has the DNA TGTGCCAGCAGCTTCTTTGGCGGAGGAAACACCATATATTTT.

The CDR3 protein is CASSIRQGAGGYTF. The CDR3, as DNA: TGTGCCAGCAGTATACGCCAGGGGGCAGGTGGCTACACCTTC. The chain employs TRBV6-1 and TRBJ1-2, with 8 bases matching TRBD1. V was pared by 5 bases and J by 7 bases, with 9 bases of the junction left unmatched. The CDR3 covers 14 residues. From germline, CDR1 is MNHNS and CDR2 SASEGT.

The gene calls are TRBV28 and TRBJ2-3; 7 bases align to TRBD2. The V and J ends lost 4 bases and 0 bases, in that order; junction bases with no gene match: 7. This CDR3 is 16 amino acids long. Germline CDR1 reads MDHEN; CDR2 reads SYDVKM. The CDR3 nucleotides read TGTGCCAGCAGTTCCCAGTCTAGCGGTAGCACAGATACGCAGTATTTT. This sequence encodes CASSSQSSGSTDTQYF.

This clonotype appeared many times. V gene TRBV7-9 combines with J gene TRBJ2-3, with D unresolved. The ends were cut back, 1 base at V and 2 bases at J, with 7 bases in the middle. CDR3 size: 14 residues. CDR1 SEHNR and CDR2 FQNEAQ come from the germline V gene (reference sequence). The CDR3 coding sequence is TGTGCCAGCAGCTTAGGGGGTTTCACAGATACGCAGTATTTT. Protein sequence: CASSLGGFTDTQYF.

The chain combines TRBV12-3 or TRBV12-4 with TRBJ1-5; TRBD1 matches 7 bases. The CDR3 runs to 14 residues. Losses at the gene ends were 6 bases for V and 4 bases for J; bases not matched to a gene: 6. The CDR3 reads CASRPTGVNQPQHF. The DNA for the CDR3 is TGTGCCAGCAGGCCAACAGGGGTTAATCAGCCCCAGCATTTT.

This clonotype was seen ten or more times. The chain combines TRBV14 with TRBJ2-1, with D possibly being TRBD1 or TRBD2 (5 bases each). The length of the CDR3 is 18 residues. The germline gives CDR1 SGHDN, CDR2 FVKESK. V was pared by 0 bases and J by 3 bases, with 18 bases between. The CDR3, as DNA: TGTGCCAGCAGCCAAGAGGGCTGGGGGACGAGGGACTACAATGAGCAGTTCTTC. Encoded protein: CASSQEGWGTRDYNEQFF.

This clonotype was seen repeatedly, ten times or more. CDR3 sequence: CASSAGTSPEQYF. In DNA form, the CDR3 reads TGTGCCAGCAGTGCCGGGACTAGCCCCGAGCAGTACTTC. The chain carries TRBV12-3 or TRBV12-4 and TRBJ2-7, with TRBD2 matching 9 bases. The V gene end was trimmed by 5 bases and the J gene end by 6 bases; junction bases not matched to a gene: 5. CDR3 size: 13 residues.

The chain links TRBV15 to TRBJ2-7, with D perhaps matching TRBD1 or TRBD2 (6 bases each). Between the trimmed V and J ends, which lost 5 bases and 0 bases, there was a span of 20 bases. The CDR3 contains 17 residues. The V gene's germline CDR1 is LNHNV and CDR2 YYDKDF (reference sequence). Written as DNA, the CDR3 is TGTGCCACCAGCGGACAGTTGATGGGAGGCGGCTCCTACGAGCAGTACTTC. This codes for CATSGQLMGGGSYEQYF.

About this clonotype itself: A much larger clone differs by one base, so this may be a read error. The DNA for the CDR3 is TGTGTCAGCAGCGAGGGTGGTCAGACCCAGTACTTC. The encoded protein is CVSSEGGQTQYF. V is TRBV11-2 and J is TRBJ2-5, with D possibly matching TRBD2 (5 bases). The CDR3 covers 12 residues. Germline CDR1 SGHAT, CDR2 FQNNGV.

The rearrangement links TRBV12-3 or TRBV12-4 to TRBJ1-3; TRBD1 matches 8 bases. The CDR3 spans 17 residues. Trimming cost V 1 base and J 3 bases; bases outside gene matches: 8. The CDR3 loop is CASSLGGQEIYGNTIYF. The DNA of the CDR3 is TGTGCCAGCAGTTTAGGGGGACAGGAAATATATGGAAACACCATATATTTT.

There are many counts of this clonotype. The chain employs TRBV18 and TRBJ1-5; D perhaps matches TRBD1 (6 bases). The CDR3 has 16 amino acids. Trimming stripped 6 bases from V and 2 bases from J, with 17 bases between. The V gene's germline CDR1 is KGHSH and CDR2 LQKENI. CDR3 region: CASSRVGGAGNQPQHF. The CDR3 nucleotides read TGTGCCAGCTCCCGAGTGGGGGGGGCAGGCAATCAGCCCCAGCATTTT.

This clonotype was observed a handful of times. V and J are TRBV7-9 and TRBJ1-6; 8 bases are shared with TRBD1. After removal of 5 bases from V and 1 base from J, the junction contained 7 bases not matched to a gene. Germline V gene lookup returns CDR1 SEHNR and CDR2 FQNEAQ (reference sequence). This CDR3 has 17 amino acids. The CDR3 loop is CASSAAGQESYNSPLHF. CDR3 nucleotides: TGTGCCAGCAGCGCGGCGGGACAGGAGTCCTATAATTCACCCCTCCACTTT.